Listed below are T cell receptor beta chains from one sample, sequenced in a study of T-cell reconstitution after alpha-beta-depleted transplantation in children. TCRdb fed the PCR reads into MiXCR, producing one record per CDR3 protein. The data hold a few hundred thousand distinct CDR3 sequences, with roughly 16% observed a single time. Material: PBMCs, mostly from graft donor cells, obtained 360 days after TCRalphabeta/CD19-depleted stem cell transplant. These receptors all stem from a boy in the first two years of life who had a stem cell transplant for Wiskott-Aldrich syndrome, so the T cells may come from the graft donor. The CDR3 runs from the conserved cysteine through the conserved F or W. The order of the fields is clone size, J gene, D gene, V gene, CDR3 length, CDR3 DNA, CDR3 protein. A D gene is named only where the DNA matches it firmly. A row's size may be missing; if present it is once, few, many or a size class.

- TRBJ2-1 TRBD2 TRBV7-9 15 TGTGCCAGCAGCTTACCCCAGCGGGGCGGAAATGAGCAGTTCTTC CASSLPQRGGNEQFF
- TRBJ1-5 - TRBV6-8 14 TGTGCCAGCAGTTACTTCGCAGGCAATCAGCCCCAGCATTTT CASSYFAGNQPQHF
- TRBJ2-7 - TRBV5-1 14 TGCGCCAGCAGCTTGGACGGACTCGCCTACGAGCAGTACTTC CASSLDGLAYEQYF
- TRBJ2-1 TRBD2 TRBV20-1 17 TGCAGTGCTAGGGGACTAGCGGGAGGGCCCTCCTACAATGAGCAGTTCTTC CSARGLAGGPSYNEQFF
- TRBJ2-1 - TRBV4-3 15 TGCGCCAGCAGCCAAAAGGCGGATACCTACAATGAGCAGTTCTTC CASSQKADTYNEQFF
- TRBJ1-2 - TRBV6-1 15 TGTGCCAGCAGTCCCCCGGGACTGCCAAACTATGGCTACACCTTC CASSPPGLPNYGYTF
few TRBJ1-5 - TRBV15 15 TGTGCCACCAGCAGAGACACAGGGATCAATCAGCCCCAGCATTTT CATSRDTGINQPQHF
few TRBJ2-5 - TRBV5-4 14 TGTGCCAGCAGCTTGTATAGGGAGCAAGAGACCCAGTACTTC CASSLYREQETQYF
- TRBJ2-4 - TRBV7-9 16 TGTGCCAGCAGCACTCTACAGAGGAGGGTTGAAAACATTCAGTACTTC CASSTLQRRVENIQYF
few TRBJ2-3 TRBD1 TRBV7-9 16 TGTGCCAGCAGGATAACTAGACAGGGGCCGAGGGATACGCAGTATTTT CASRITRQGPRDTQYF
few TRBJ2-1 - TRBV19 19 TGTGCCAGTAGTATAGTGCCCTCCGCCGGGGGTAGCTCCTACAATGAGCAGTTCTTC CASSIVPSAGGSSYNEQFF
- TRBJ2-1 TRBD1 TRBV7-9 16 TGTGCCAGCACCTTAGTCAAAAGGGGGCGCGACAATGAGCAGTTCTTC CASTLVKRGRDNEQFF
- TRBJ1-2 - TRBV28 12 TGTGCCAGCAGTTTAGGGAGCTATGGCTACACCTTC CASSLGSYGYTF
- TRBJ2-5 - TRBV11-2 15 TGTGCCAGCAGCTTCTTCAGGGCTGCGGGAGAGACCCAGTACTTC CASSFFRAAGETQYF
few TRBJ2-1 TRBD1 TRBV29-1 12 TGCAGCCCGTACAGGGGCTACAATGAGCAGTTCTTC CSPYRGYNEQFF
- TRBJ2-7 TRBD1 TRBV6-1 13 TGTGCCAGCAAGAGGACAGGCTCCTACGAGCAGTACTTC CASKRTGSYEQYF
- TRBJ2-3 - TRBV4-3 14 TGCGCCAGCAGCCAACAGGGTCTAAGAGATACGCAGTATTTT CASSQQGLRDTQYF
- TRBJ2-1 TRBD2 TRBV10-3 11 TGTGCCATCAGTGACGCTAGCGGGAGTTTCTTC CAISDASGSFF